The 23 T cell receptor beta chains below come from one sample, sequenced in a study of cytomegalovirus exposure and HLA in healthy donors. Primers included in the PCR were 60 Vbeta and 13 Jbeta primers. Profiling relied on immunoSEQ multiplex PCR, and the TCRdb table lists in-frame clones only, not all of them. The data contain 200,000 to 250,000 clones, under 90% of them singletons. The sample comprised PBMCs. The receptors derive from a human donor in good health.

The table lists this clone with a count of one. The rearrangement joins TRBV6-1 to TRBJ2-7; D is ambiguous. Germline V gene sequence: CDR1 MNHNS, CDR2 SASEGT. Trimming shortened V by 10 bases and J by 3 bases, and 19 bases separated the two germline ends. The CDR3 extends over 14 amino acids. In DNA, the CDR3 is TGTGCCACCCCTCGGATACAGAAGTACTACGAGCAGTACTTC. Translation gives CATPRIQKYYEQYF.

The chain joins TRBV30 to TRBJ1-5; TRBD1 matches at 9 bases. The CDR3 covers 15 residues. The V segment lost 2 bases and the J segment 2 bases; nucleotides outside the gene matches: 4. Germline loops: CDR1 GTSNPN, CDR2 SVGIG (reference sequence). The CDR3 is CAWSNRGHGNQPQHF. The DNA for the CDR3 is TGTGCCTGGAGTAACAGGGGGCACGGCAATCAGCCCCAGCATTTT.

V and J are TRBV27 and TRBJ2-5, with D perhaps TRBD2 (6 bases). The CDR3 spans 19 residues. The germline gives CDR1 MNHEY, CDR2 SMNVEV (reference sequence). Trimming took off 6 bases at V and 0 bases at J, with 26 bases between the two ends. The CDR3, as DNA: TGTGCCAGCAGGCCTATTCGGGGTGGTAGCGGAGTTTACCAAGAGACCCAGTACTTC. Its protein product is CASRPIRGGSGVYQETQYF.

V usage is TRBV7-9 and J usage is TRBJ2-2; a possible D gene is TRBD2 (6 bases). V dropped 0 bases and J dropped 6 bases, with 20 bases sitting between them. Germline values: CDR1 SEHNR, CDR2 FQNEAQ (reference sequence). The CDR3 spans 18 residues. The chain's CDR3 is CASSLALTSLRVPGELFF. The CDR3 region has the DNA TGTGCCAGCAGCTTAGCCCTTACTAGCCTCAGAGTTCCCGGGGAGCTGTTTTTT.

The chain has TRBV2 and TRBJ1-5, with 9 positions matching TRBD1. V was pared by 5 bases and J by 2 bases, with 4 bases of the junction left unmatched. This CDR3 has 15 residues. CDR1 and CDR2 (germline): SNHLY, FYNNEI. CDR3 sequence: CASSFWDRGNQPQHF. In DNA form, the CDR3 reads TGTGCCAGCAGTTTCTGGGACAGGGGCAATCAGCCCCAGCATTTT.

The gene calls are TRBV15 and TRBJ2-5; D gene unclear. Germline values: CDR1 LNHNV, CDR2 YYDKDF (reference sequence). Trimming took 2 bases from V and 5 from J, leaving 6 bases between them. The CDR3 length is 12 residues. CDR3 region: CATSRLGETQYF. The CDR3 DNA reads TGTGCCACCAGCAGACTCGGTGAGACCCAGTACTTC.

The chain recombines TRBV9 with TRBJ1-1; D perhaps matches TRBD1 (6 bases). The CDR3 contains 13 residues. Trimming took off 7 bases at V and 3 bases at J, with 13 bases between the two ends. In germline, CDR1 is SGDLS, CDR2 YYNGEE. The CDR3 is CASRGGLDTEAFF. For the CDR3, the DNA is TGTGCCAGCCGCGGGGGGCTGGACACTGAAGCTTTCTTT.

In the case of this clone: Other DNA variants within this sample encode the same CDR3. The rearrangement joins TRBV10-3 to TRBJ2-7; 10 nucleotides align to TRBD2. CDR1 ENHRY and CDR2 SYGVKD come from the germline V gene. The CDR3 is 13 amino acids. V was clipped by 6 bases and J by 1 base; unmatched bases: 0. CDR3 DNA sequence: TGTGCCATCAGGACTAGCGGGTCCTACGAGCAGTACTTC. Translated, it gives CAIRTSGSYEQYF.

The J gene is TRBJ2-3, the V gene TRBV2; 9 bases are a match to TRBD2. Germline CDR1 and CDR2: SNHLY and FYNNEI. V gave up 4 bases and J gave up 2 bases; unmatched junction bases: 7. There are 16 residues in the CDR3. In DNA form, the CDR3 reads TGTGCCAGCAGTGTTTGGCGGGAGGGGGCCACAGATACGCAGTATTTT. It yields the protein CASSVWREGATDTQYF.

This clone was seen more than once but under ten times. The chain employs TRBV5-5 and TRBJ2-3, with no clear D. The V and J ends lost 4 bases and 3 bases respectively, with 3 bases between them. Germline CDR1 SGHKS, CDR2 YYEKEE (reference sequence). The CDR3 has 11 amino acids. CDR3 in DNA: TGTGCCAGCAGCCATACAGATACGCAGTATTTT. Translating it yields CASSHTDTQYF.

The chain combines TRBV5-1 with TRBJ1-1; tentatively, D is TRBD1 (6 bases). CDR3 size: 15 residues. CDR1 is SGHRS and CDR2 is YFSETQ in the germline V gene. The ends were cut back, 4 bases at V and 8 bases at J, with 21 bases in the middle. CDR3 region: CASSLHDRIFPEAFF. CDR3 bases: TGCGCCAGCAGCCTACACGACAGGATTTTTCCCGAAGCTTTCTTT.

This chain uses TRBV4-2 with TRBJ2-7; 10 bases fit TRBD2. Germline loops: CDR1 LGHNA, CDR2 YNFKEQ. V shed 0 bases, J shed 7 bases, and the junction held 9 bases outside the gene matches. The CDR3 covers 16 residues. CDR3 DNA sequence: TGTGCCAGCAGCCAAGAACGGGCTAGCGGGAGAGGGGAGCAGTACTTC. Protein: CASSQERASGRGEQYF.

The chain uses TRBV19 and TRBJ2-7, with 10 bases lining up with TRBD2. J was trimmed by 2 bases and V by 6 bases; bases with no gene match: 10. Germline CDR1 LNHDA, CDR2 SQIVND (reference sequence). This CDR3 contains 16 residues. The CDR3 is CASRKQTSGYTYEQYF. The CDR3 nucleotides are TGTGCCAGTAGAAAACAGACTAGCGGGTATACCTACGAGCAGTACTTC.

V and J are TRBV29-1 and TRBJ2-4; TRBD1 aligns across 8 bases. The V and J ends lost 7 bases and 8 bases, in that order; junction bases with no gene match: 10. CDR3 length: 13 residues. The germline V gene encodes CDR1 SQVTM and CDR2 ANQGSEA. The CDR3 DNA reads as TGCAGCGCAGTACAGGGGGTAGATGACATTCAGTACTTC. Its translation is CSAVQGVDDIQYF.

The CDR3 DNA sequence: TGTGCCAGCAGCCCCCAGGGGAAGCGGTACGAGCAGTACTTC. This encodes CASSPQGKRYEQYF. The rearrangement uses TRBV7-2 and TRBJ2-7; a possible D gene is TRBD1 (6 bases). Germline V lookup: CDR1 SGHTA, CDR2 FQGNSA. V was trimmed by 5 bases and J by 4 bases, leaving 15 bases between them. The CDR3 has 14 residues. The variable domain in full, with the rest retrieved from reference TRBV7-2 and TRBJ2-7, is GAGVSQSPSNKVTEKGKDVELRCDPISGHTALYWYRQSLGQGLEFLIYFQGNSAPDKSGLPSDRFSAERTGGSVSTLTIQRTQQEDSAVYLCASSPQGKRYEQYFGPGTRLTVT.

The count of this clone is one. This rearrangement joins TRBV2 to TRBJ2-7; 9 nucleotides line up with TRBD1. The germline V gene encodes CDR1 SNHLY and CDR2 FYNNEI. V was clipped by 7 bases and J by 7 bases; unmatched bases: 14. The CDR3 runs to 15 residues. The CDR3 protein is CASTRPGQGSGEQYF. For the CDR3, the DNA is TGTGCCAGCACACGCCCGGGACAGGGATCGGGGGAGCAGTACTTC.

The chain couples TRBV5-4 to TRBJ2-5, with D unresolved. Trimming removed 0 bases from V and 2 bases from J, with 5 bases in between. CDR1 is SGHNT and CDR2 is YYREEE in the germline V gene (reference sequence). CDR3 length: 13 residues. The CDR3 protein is CASSLARQETQYF. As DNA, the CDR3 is TGTGCCAGCAGCTTGGCCAGGCAAGAGACCCAGTACTTC.

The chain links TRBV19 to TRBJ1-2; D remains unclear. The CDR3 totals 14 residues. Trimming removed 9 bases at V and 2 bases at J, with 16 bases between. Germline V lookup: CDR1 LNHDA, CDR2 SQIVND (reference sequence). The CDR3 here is CASQWEGTNYGYTF. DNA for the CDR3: TGTGCCAGCCAATGGGAGGGCACGAACTATGGCTACACCTTC.

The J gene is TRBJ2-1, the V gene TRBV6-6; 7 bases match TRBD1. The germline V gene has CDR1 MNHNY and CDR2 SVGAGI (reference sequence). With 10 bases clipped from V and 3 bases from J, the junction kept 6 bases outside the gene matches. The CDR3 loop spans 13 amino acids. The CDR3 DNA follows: TGTGCCACCCGGGACAGCCTCTACAATGAGCAGTTCTTC. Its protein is CATRDSLYNEQFF.

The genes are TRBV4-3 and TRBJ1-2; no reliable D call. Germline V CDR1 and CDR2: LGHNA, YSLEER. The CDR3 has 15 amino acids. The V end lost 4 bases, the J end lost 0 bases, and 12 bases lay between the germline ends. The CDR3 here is CASSPRAAANYGYTF. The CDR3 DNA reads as TGCGCCAGCAGCCCACGAGCGGCGGCTAACTATGGCTACACCTTC.

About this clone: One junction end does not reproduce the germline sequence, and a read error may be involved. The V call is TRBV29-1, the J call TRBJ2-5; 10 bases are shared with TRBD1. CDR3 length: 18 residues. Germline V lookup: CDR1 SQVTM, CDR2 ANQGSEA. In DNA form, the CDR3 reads TGCGGCGTTGAAGATCTTAGGGACAGGGGAGGGGGTCAAGAGACCCAGTACTTC. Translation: CGVEDLRDRGGGQETQYF.

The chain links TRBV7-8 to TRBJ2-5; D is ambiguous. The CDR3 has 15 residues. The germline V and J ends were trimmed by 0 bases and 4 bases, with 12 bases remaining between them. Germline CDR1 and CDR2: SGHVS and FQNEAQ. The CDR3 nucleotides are TGTGCCAGCAGCTTAGCGAGGCTGGCCCGAGAGACCCAGTACTTC. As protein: CASSLARLARETQYF. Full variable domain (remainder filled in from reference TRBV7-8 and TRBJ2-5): GAGVSQSPRYKVAKRGQDVALRCDPISGHVSLFWYQQALGQGPEFLTYFQNEAQLDKSGLPSDRFFAERPEGSVSTLKIQRTQQEDSAVYLCASSLARLARETQYFGPGTRLLVL.

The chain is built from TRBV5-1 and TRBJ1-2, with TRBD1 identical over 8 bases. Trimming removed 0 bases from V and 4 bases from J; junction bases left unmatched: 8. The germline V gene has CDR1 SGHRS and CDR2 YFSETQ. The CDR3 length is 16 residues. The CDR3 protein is CASSLEGQGGGYGYTF. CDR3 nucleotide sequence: TGCGCCAGCAGCTTGGAAGGACAGGGCGGGGGCTATGGCTACACCTTC.